This TCR beta chain was identified in a study of T cells after posttransplantation cyclophosphamide (dated by TCRdb to 2016 to 2017). General notes on the study: The study tracked T cell repertoire reconstitution by TRB sequencing after myeloablative bone marrow transplantation using posttransplantation cyclophosphamide as GVHD prophylaxis. Antigen receptor sequencing was done on samples from over 30 PTCy-treated patients and from roughly 17 related bone marrow donors of those patients. Blood from all 30 or so PTCy patients who had 1-year posttransplant specimens underwent TRB sequencing. In 3 patients, up to roughly 3 additional blood samples taken between 2 and 5.2 years after transplant also underwent TRB sequencing, as did pretransplant blood from several patients. Because TRA and TRB clonality were tightly correlated in 9 samples, subsequent TCR analyses were focused on TRB only. Public TRB sequences were searched against a database of over 3,600 sequences associated with responses to pathogens, tumor antigens, self-antigens and alloantigens.

Results the study describes overall, beyond this receptor: Across the 45 patients, TRB clonality was highly associated with recipient CMV seropositivity and CMV reactivation, and diversity with PTCy was similar to that in the CNI/methotrexate controls. The TRB repertoires of T cells infiltrating skin or the GI tract showed only limited overlap with the TRB repertoires found in blood. Donor-recipient similarity was low at 1-2 months but rose over the first year, and later blood repertoires were often dominated by donor CD8+ memory clones.

With regard to this clone: Its target antigen remains unknown. No quality values exist for individual bases; no much larger clone is one base distant.

PTCy-treated patients were drawn from a prospective multi-institutional clinical trial. Peripheral blood and bone marrow mononuclear cells were isolated by Ficoll-Hypaque density centrifugation and were cryopreserved. Counted from cysteine to phenylalanine, this CDR3 has 19 amino acids. This entry keeps only the CDR3 DNA: 57 bases, framed from base 1. The V end gives up 0 bases and the J end 1 base, leaving 11 bases in the junction not matched to a gene. The germline V gene encodes CDR1 SGHRS and CDR2 YFSETQ. TRB sequencing used genomic DNA with the immunoSEQ assay at survey resolution or the hsTCRB kit. Processing in the source paper ran as follows. The immunoSEQ software handled the initial read processing, while the LymphoSeq R package was used for the repertoire analyses. Clonality was calculated as 1 minus normalized Shannon entropy, and the Gini coefficient was also calculated for each TRB dataset. To infer phenotypes in unsorted samples, TRB sequences from sorted subsets of the recipient or donor were mapped onto unsorted samples from the same recipient. The immuneACCESS repertoire file appears here via TCRdb, limited to in-frame rearrangements. These files lack a portion of the clones; in checked studies, under half of the deficit traces to unresolved V genes, and the cause of the others is not known. From that table come the V and J calls and clone size; the DNA was used to work out D and trimming. Counted in this sample were roughly 49,000 clones; just over 85% of them appeared once. Over 2.5% of the sample comes from the top ten.

The receptor chain draws on TRBV5-1 and TRBJ2-3; 10 nucleotides in the junction match TRBD2. Sequencing was carried out using PBMCs. This sequence originates from a man younger than 45 with a blood cancer, CMV-positive, and with a related stem cell donor. CDR3 sequence: CASSLAASGRGRGTDTQYF. The DNA sequence reads TGCGCCAGCAGCTTGGCGGCTAGCGGGAGAGGAAGAGGCACAGATACGCAGTATTTT.